This T cell receptor beta chain was retrieved from a study of OX40 agonist ivuxolimab in advanced cancers. At the level of the study: An anti-OX40 (CD134) antibody with agonistic activity, ivuxolimab, was administered to patients. Patients got intravenous ivuxolimab at 0.01 to 10 mg/kg every 2 weeks.

By sample share, this clone is medium-sized. Assay used: immunoSEQ multiplex PCR; TCRdb lists only in-frame clones, some missing. The repertoire holds around 36,000 clones, with more than 75% as singletons. The germline CDR1 and CDR2 sequences are LNHDA and SQIVND (reference sequence). V lost 5 bases and J 6 bases, leaving 16 bases between the germline ends. The CDR3 is 14 amino acids. The rearrangement links TRBV19 to TRBJ1-1; tentative D call: TRBD1 (6 bases). The sample in question was CD4+ or CD8+ T cells sorted from blood, obtained in a trial of the OX40 agonist ivuxolimab. This receptor was obtained from an adult with an advanced solid tumor such as melanoma, head and neck, liver or kidney cancer. The CDR3 region is CASSAGVQFPEAFF. In nucleotides, the CDR3 is TGTGCCAGTAGTGCAGGGGTCCAGTTCCCTGAAGCTTTCTTT.